These T cell receptor beta chains were read from a single sample in a study of OX40 agonist ivuxolimab in advanced cancers. The method was immunoSEQ multiplex PCR; TCRdb's version includes in-frame clones alone and lacks a portion of them. The sample records approximately 27,000 clones, approximately 80% being singletons. The starting material was CD4+ or CD8+ T cells sorted from blood, obtained in a trial of the OX40 agonist ivuxolimab. Source of these receptors: an adult with an advanced solid tumor such as melanoma, head and neck, liver or kidney cancer. Both conserved end residues are part of each CDR3. D genes are given only for firm matches. Size tells how often a clone was seen (once, few, many) or the class of an expanded clone, and some rows leave it out.

size: .; J: TRBJ1-6; V: TRBV11-2; D: .; CDR3: CASSLGGHPNSPLHF; DNA: TGTGCCAGCAGCTTAGGGGGTCACCCTAATTCACCCCTCCACTTT
size: few; J: TRBJ1-5; V: TRBV21-1; D: .; CDR3: CASIQGPSKNQPQHF; DNA: TGTGCCAGTATACAGGGTCCCTCTAAAAATCAGCCCCAGCATTTT
size: .; J: TRBJ1-5; V: TRBV28; D: .; CDR3: CATQTSRDSNQPQHF; DNA: TGTGCCACCCAAACCAGCCGGGACAGCAATCAGCCCCAGCATTTT
size: once; J: TRBJ1-1; V: TRBV19; D: .; CDR3: CASSMAGTEAFF; DNA: TGTGCCAGTAGTATGGCCGGGACTGAAGCTTTCTTT
size: .; J: TRBJ1-6; V: TRBV25-1; D: .; CDR3: CASFGTGSSLHF; DNA: TGTGCCAGCTTTGGAACAGGGAGCTCCCTCCACTTT
size: few; J: TRBJ2-1; V: TRBV11-2; D: .; CDR3: CASSLDMWVYNEQFF; DNA: TGTGCCAGCAGCTTAGATATGTGGGTATACAATGAGCAGTTCTTC
size: once; J: TRBJ1-2; V: TRBV6-1; D: TRBD1; CDR3: CASSDGQGVYGYTF; DNA: TGTGCCAGCAGCGATGGACAGGGGGTCTATGGCTACACCTTC
size: .; J: TRBJ2-3; V: TRBV9; D: .; CDR3: CASSFGQGASSTDTQYF; DNA: TGTGCCAGCAGCTTCGGTCAGGGCGCTTCTAGCACAGATACGCAGTATTTT
size: few; J: TRBJ2-7; V: TRBV27; D: .; CDR3: CASSPNLNYEQYF; DNA: TGTGCCAGCAGTCCAAATCTAAACTACGAGCAGTACTTC
size: .; J: TRBJ1-4; V: TRBV6-5; D: .; CDR3: CASSYLGRKNEKLFF; DNA: TGTGCCAGCAGTTACCTGGGACGGAAGAATGAAAAACTGTTTTTT
size: .; J: TRBJ2-1; V: TRBV5-1; D: TRBD1; CDR3: CASSTRQGRYEQFF; DNA: TGCGCCAGCAGCACCAGACAGGGGAGGTATGAGCAGTTCTTC
size: .; J: TRBJ2-3; V: TRBV25-1; D: TRBD1; CDR3: CASSEGTGWSDTQYF; DNA: TGTGCCAGCAGTGAAGGGACAGGGTGGTCAGATACGCAGTATTTT
size: .; J: TRBJ1-2; V: TRBV11-2; D: .; CDR3: CASSLNNAPYYGYTF; DNA: TGTGCCAGCAGCTTAAACAACGCCCCGTACTATGGCTACACCTTC
size: .; J: TRBJ2-1; V: TRBV15; D: .; CDR3: CATSRGIRGNEQFF; DNA: TGTGCCACCAGCAGGGGTATTCGGGGGAATGAGCAGTTCTTC
size: .; J: TRBJ1-2; V: TRBV12-1; D: .; CDR3: CASSWGTGMNYGYTF; DNA: TGTGCCAGCAGCTGGGGGACAGGGATGAACTATGGCTACACCTTC
size: .; J: TRBJ1-1; V: TRBV6-5; D: .; CDR3: CASSYGENTEAFF; DNA: TGTGCCAGCAGTTACGGGGAGAACACTGAAGCTTTCTTT
size: .; J: TRBJ1-3; V: TRBV6-5; D: .; CDR3: CASEKQGNTIYF; DNA: TGTGCCAGCGAGAAACAGGGAAACACCATATATTTT
size: .; J: TRBJ2-1; V: TRBV28; D: .; CDR3: CASNQGGLLREQFF; DNA: TGTGCCAGCAACCAGGGGGGTCTTCTCCGGGAGCAGTTCTTC
size: .; J: TRBJ1-2; V: TRBV30; D: .; CDR3: CAWSGMGATHLGGYTF; DNA: TGTGCCTGGAGCGGCATGGGAGCCACCCATTTGGGCGGCTACACCTTC
size: .; J: TRBJ2-3; V: TRBV18; D: TRBD1; CDR3: CASSPGQGADTQYF; DNA: TGTGCCAGCTCACCAGGACAGGGAGCGGATACGCAGTATTTT
size: few; J: TRBJ1-1; V: TRBV7-2; D: .; CDR3: CASSLALDPEAFF; DNA: TGTGCCAGCAGCTTAGCCTTAGATCCTGAAGCTTTCTTT
size: .; J: TRBJ2-6; V: TRBV11-2; D: .; CDR3: CASRGSGANVLTF; DNA: TGTGCCAGCAGAGGCTCTGGGGCCAACGTCCTGACTTTC
size: .; J: TRBJ1-2; V: TRBV28; D: .; CDR3: CASSLRGNYGYTF; DNA: TGTGCCAGCAGTTTACGGGGAAACTATGGCTACACCTTC
size: .; J: TRBJ2-1; V: TRBV7-9; D: .; CDR3: CASTNNFMDGLNEQFF; DNA: TGTGCCAGCACCAACAACTTCATGGACGGACTCAATGAGCAGTTCTTC
size: .; J: TRBJ1-1; V: TRBV12-5; D: .; CDR3: CATYTGNWGTEAFF; DNA: TGTGCTACATACACAGGGAATTGGGGCACTGAAGCTTTCTTT
size: .; J: TRBJ2-1; V: TRBV15; D: .; CDR3: CATSYNTDGANEQFF; DNA: TGTGCCACCAGCTACAATACCGACGGAGCAAATGAGCAGTTCTTC
size: once; J: TRBJ2-2; V: TRBV10-3; D: .; CDR3: CAISEQGRTGELFF; DNA: TGTGCCATCAGTGAACAGGGTCGCACCGGGGAGCTGTTTTTT